This T cell receptor beta chain was profiled in a study of blood T cells in healthy people across ages. The study, taken as a whole, reports: The long-lived group displayed more naive CD4+ cells, plus higher diversity, than the aged donors did.

Next came a second PCR, run for about 6 to 12 cycles, which used a sample-barcoded 5' primer along with a J-beta primer mix. A tag from a template-switch adaptor with 12 random nucleotides marked each cDNA molecule. TCRdb re-called the 5' RACE reads through MiXCR, storing one row per CDR3 protein. Here the sample spans hundreds of thousands of distinct CDR3 sequences, about 54% being singletons. Of note for this clonotype: Its antigen is undetermined.

The CDR3 is made up of 16 amino acids. Trimming took 6 bases from V and 0 from J; bases not matched to a gene: 1. This receptor was identified in a man aged 55 to 70 in good health. The chain employs TRBV12-3 or TRBV12-4 and TRBJ2-6; TRBD1 agrees at 11 bases. Input material: blood. Here the CDR3 reads CASSGTGGSGANVLTF. The DNA for the CDR3 is TGTGCCAGCAGCGGGACAGGGGGCTCTGGGGCCAACGTCCTGACTTTC.